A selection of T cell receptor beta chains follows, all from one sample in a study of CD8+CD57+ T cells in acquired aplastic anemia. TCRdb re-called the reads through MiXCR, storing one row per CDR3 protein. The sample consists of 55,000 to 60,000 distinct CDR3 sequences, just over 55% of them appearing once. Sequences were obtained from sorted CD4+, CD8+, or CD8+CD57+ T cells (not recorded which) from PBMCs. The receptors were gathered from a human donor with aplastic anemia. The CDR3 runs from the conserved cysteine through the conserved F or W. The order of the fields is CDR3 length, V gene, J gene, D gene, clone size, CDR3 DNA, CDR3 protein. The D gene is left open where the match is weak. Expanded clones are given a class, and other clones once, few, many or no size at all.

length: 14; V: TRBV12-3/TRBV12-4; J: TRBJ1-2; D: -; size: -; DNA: TGTGCCAGCAGTTTTATAGGGGGGAGGTGGGGCTACACCTTC; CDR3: CASSFIGGRWGYTF
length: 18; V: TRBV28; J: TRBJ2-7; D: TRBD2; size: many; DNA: TGTGCCAGCATCCAGGGGGTAGCGGGGGACCCTCTCTCCTACGAGCAGTACTTC; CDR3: CASIQGVAGDPLSYEQYF
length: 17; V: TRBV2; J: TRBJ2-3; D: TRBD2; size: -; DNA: TGTGCCAGCAGTGGTACGGGCGGGGGACGTTTTACAGATACGCAGTATTTT; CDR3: CASSGTGGGRFTDTQYF
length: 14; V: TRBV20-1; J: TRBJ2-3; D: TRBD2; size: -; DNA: TGCAGTGCTAGGTTAGCGGGAAGCACAGATACGCAGTATTTT; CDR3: CSARLAGSTDTQYF
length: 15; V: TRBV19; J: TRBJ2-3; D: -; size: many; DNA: TGTGCCAGTAGTATAGAATCCAGCGCCATAGATACGCAGTATTTT; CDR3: CASSIESSAIDTQYF
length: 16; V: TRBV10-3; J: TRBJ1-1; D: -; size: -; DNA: TGTGCCATCAGTGAGTCGATATTCGGGGTTGGAACTGAAGCTTTCTTT; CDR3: CAISESIFGVGTEAFF
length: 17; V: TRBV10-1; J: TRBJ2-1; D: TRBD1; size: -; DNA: TGCGCCAGCAGTGAGTACCGGGACAGGGGACCGGGGAATGAGCAGTTCTTC; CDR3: CASSEYRDRGPGNEQFF
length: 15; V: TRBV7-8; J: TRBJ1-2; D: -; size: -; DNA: TGTGCCAGCAGCTTAACCGAGGGGGCTAACTATGGCTACACCTTC; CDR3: CASSLTEGANYGYTF
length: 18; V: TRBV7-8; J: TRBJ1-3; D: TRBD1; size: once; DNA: TGTGCCAGCAGCCCCAGGACAGGGCTGGTACGCTCTGGAAACACCATATATTTT; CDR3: CASSPRTGLVRSGNTIYF
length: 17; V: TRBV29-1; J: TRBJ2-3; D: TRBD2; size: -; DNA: TGCAGCGTTGGAGGGACTAGCGGGGATGCTAGCACAGATACGCAGTATTTT; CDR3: CSVGGTSGDASTDTQYF
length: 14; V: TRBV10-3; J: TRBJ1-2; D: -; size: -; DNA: TGTGCCATCAGTGAGTCGGGACCGATCTATGGCTACACCTTC; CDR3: CAISESGPIYGYTF
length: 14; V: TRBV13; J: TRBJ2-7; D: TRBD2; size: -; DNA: TGTGCCAGCAGCTCCGGAGCGGGAGATTACGAGCAGTACTTC; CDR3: CASSSGAGDYEQYF
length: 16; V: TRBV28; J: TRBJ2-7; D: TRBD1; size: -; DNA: TGTGCCAGCAGCTATAGCCCAGGGGGCGGCTTCGACGAGCAGTACTTC; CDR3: CASSYSPGGGFDEQYF
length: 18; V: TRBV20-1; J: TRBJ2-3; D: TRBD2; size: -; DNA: TGCAGTGCTTGGGGGTATTGGACTAGCGGAGGGAGCACAGATACGCAGTATTTT; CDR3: CSAWGYWTSGGSTDTQYF
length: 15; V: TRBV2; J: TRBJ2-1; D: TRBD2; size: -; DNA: TGTGCCAGCAGTGAATCGGGTTCGAGCGGGAGTGAGCAGTTCTTC; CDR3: CASSESGSSGSEQFF
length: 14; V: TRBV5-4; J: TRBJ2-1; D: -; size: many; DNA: TGTGCCAGCAGCGAGGACCCTCTGTCGAATGAGCAGTTCTTC; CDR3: CASSEDPLSNEQFF
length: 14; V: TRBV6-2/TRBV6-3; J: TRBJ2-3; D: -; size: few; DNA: TGTGCCAGCAGTTACGCCTCTAGCACAGATACGCAGTATTTT; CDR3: CASSYASSTDTQYF
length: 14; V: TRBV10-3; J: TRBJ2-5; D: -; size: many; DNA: TGTGCCATCAGTGAGTCAGGGGGGCAAGAGACCCAGTACTTC; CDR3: CAISESGGQETQYF
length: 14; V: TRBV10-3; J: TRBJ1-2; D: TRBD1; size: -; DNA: TGTGCCATCGCCTCGACAGGGGAATTGGGAGGCTACACCTTC; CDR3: CAIASTGELGGYTF
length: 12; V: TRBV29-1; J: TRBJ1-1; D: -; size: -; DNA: TGCAGCGCTGGGCGGGAGAACACTGAAGCTTTCTTT; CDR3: CSAGRENTEAFF
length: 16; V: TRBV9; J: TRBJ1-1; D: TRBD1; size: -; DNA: TGTGCCAGCAGCGCTAGGAGGGACAGGCTTAACACTGAAGCTTTCTTT; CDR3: CASSARRDRLNTEAFF
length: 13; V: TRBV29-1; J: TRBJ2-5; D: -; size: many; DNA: TGCAGCGTTCTCCTGGCAAATCAAGAGACCCAGTACTTC; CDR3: CSVLLANQETQYF
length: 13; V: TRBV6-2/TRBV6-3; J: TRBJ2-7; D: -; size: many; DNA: TGTGCCAGCAGTTACTCGGACCCGGGGGAGCAGTACTTC; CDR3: CASSYSDPGEQYF
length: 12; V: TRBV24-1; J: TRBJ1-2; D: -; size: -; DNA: TGTGCCACCAGTGAGGGCGGCCTCGGCTACACCTTC; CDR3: CATSEGGLGYTF
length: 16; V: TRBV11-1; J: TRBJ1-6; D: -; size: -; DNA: TGTGCCAGCAGCTACCTGTCTAGCTCCTATAATTCACCCCTCCACTTT; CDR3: CASSYLSSSYNSPLHF
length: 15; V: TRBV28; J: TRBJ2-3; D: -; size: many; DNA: TGTGCCAGCAGTTTATACAGAGGGGACACAGATACGCAGTATTTT; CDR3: CASSLYRGDTDTQYF
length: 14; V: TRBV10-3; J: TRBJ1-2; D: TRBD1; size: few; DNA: TGTGCCATCAGTGAGTCGGGAGGGGGCGATGGCTACACCTTC; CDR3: CAISESGGGDGYTF
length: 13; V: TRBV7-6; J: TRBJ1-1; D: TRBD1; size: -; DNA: TGTGCCAGCAGCTCCCCCGGACAGGCTAAAGCTTTCTTT; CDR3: CASSSPGQAKAFF
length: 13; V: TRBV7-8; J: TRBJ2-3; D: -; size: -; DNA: TGTGCCAGCAGCTTAGTGTATACAGATACGCAGTATTTT; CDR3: CASSLVYTDTQYF
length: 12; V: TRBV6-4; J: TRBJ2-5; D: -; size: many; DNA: TGTGCCTCCCCCCGGGAAAAAGAGACCCAGTACTTC; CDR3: CASPREKETQYF
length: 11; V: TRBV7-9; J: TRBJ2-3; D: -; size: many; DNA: TGTGCCAGCAGAAACCCTCGAAGGCAGTATTTT; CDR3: CASRNPRRQYF
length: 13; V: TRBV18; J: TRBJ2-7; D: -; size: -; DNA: TGTGCCAGCTCACCCGGGGCGTCCTACGAGCAGTACTTC; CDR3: CASSPGASYEQYF